Each of the 30 T cell receptor beta chains below was sequenced from the same sample in a study of blood T cells in healthy people across ages. A second PCR, run for roughly 6 to 11 cycles, used a sample-barcoded 5' primer plus a J-beta primer mix. From the 5' RACE reads, TCRdb called clonotypes with MiXCR, one entry per CDR3 protein. The table lists about 690,000 distinct CDR3 sequences, approximately 40% of them singletons. Sequenced sample: blood. Receptors were obtained from a man at least 80 years old in good health.

This clonotype was recorded a few times. A much larger clone differs by one base, so this may be a read error. The V gene is TRBV10-3, the J gene TRBJ2-5; the match to TRBD2 covers 7 bases. The CDR3 totals 13 residues. J gave up 2 bases and V 11 bases, and 8 bases lay outside the gene matches. Germline V gene sequence: CDR1 ENHRY, CDR2 SYGVKD. This CDR3 reads CAALASGQETQYF. The CDR3 coding sequence is TGTGCCGCCTTAGCTAGCGGACAAGAGACCCAGTACTTC.

This clonotype showed up just once. A read error may explain this, as a much larger clone is one base away. The rearrangement links TRBV27 to TRBJ2-1, with 8 bases lining up with TRBD2. This CDR3 is 13 amino acids long. Looked up from germline, CDR1 is MNHEY and CDR2 is SMNVEV (reference sequence). Unmatched junction bases numbered 10, after V lost 6 bases and J lost 12 bases. The CDR3 DNA reads TGTGCCAGCAGAGCTAGGGCCAGCGGGGGGCAGTTCTTC. Its translation: CASRARASGGQFF.

There are many counts of this clonotype. V gene TRBV28 combines with J gene TRBJ2-7, with 9 bases identical to TRBD1. V dropped 6 bases and J dropped 4; count of bases not matched to a gene: 25. From germline, CDR1 is MDHEN and CDR2 SYDVKM. CDR3 length: 20 residues. The CDR3 loop reads CASRSIAGQGWLSLRYEQYF. DNA for the CDR3: TGTGCCAGCAGATCTATTGCGGGACAGGGATGGCTGAGTCTTAGATACGAGCAGTACTTC.

The chain carries TRBV5-1 and TRBJ2-1; D is uncertain. The V gene's germline CDR1 is SGHRS and CDR2 YFSETQ. Trimming shortened V by 0 bases and J by 8 bases, and 12 bases separated the two germline ends. This CDR3 has 14 amino acids. The CDR3 DNA reads as TGCGCCAGCAGCTTGGTGCGAATCTCCGATGAGCAGTTCTTC. This encodes CASSLVRISDEQFF.

This clonotype occurred a few times. DNA for the CDR3: TGTGCCAGCAGTTACGACAGGGGTAACACTGGGGCCAACGTCCTGACTTTC. The encoded protein is CASSYDRGNTGANVLTF. V gene TRBV6-2 or TRBV6-3 combines with J gene TRBJ2-6, with 8 bases aligning to TRBD1. Losses at the gene ends were 2 bases for V and 2 bases for J; bases not matched to a gene: 5. The CDR3 covers 17 residues. The germline V gene has CDR1 MNHEY and CDR2 SVGEGT.

This chain links TRBV27 with TRBJ2-3, with 9 bases matching TRBD2. CDR3 length equals 14 residues. Trimming removed 8 bases from V and 4 bases from J; junction bases left unmatched: 7. From germline, CDR1 is MNHEY and CDR2 SMNVEV (reference sequence). The CDR3 bases are TGTGCCAGCGGCTATAGCGGGGGTGCAGATACGCAGTATTTT. The encoded protein is CASGYSGGADTQYF.

This chain links TRBV24-1 with TRBJ2-7; 10 nucleotides agree with TRBD2. The J call may be wrong; the DNA end is better matched by TRBJ2-5. This CDR3 has 17 amino acids. From germline, CDR1 is KGHDR and CDR2 SFDVKD. CDR3 residues: CATSDFTSGARRETQYF. DNA of the CDR3: TGTGCCACCAGTGACTTCACTAGCGGGGCTAGGAGGGAGACCCAGTACTTC.

The chain joins TRBV12-3 or TRBV12-4 to TRBJ2-5; D is tentatively TRBD1 or TRBD2 (5 bases each). This CDR3 spans 17 amino acids. The V end lost 3 bases, the J end lost 5 bases, and 22 bases lay between the germline ends. CDR3 DNA: TGTGCCAGCAGTTTGAGAGGTCGTTGGGGGTATGGGGAGACCCAGTACTTC. It translates to CASSLRGRWGYGETQYF.

CDR3 in DNA: TGTGCCACCAGCAGCTATTACTCTGGAAACACCATATATTTT. It yields the protein CATSSYYSGNTIYF. The chain is built from TRBV15 and TRBJ1-3; D ambiguous. CDR1 and CDR2 (germline): LNHNV, YYDKDF (reference sequence). The CDR3 covers 14 residues. V lost 3 bases and J 0 bases, leaving 6 bases between the germline ends.

The chain links TRBV12-5 to TRBJ2-7; possibly TRBD1 for D (5 bases). V gave up 1 base and J gave up 0 bases, with 19 bases separating them. CDR1 is LGHNT and CDR2 is FRNRAP in the germline V gene. The length of the CDR3 is 18 residues. The CDR3 reads CASGLGLGQEPSSYEQYF. DNA for the CDR3: TGTGCTAGTGGTTTGGGTTTGGGGCAAGAACCCAGCTCCTACGAGCAGTACTTC.

J is TRBJ2-1 and V is TRBV19; D might be TRBD1 or TRBD2, each matching 6 bases. CDR3 length: 17 residues. Per the germline V gene, CDR1 is LNHDA and CDR2 is SQIVND (reference sequence). V was pared by 11 bases and J by 2 bases, with 25 bases between. CDR3 amino acids: CAFSGAPPEGPYNEQFF. CDR3 bases: TGTGCCTTCTCGGGGGCACCCCCGGAGGGACCCTACAATGAGCAGTTCTTC.

This clonotype was detected many times. This chain uses TRBV7-2 with TRBJ2-3, with D possibly being TRBD1 or TRBD2 (5 bases each). Trimming left V 5 bases short and J 6 bases short, with 15 bases between. Per the germline V gene, CDR1 is SGHTA and CDR2 is FQGNSA. The CDR3 sequence is 14 residues long. CDR3 residues: CASSSRDGVDTQYF. The CDR3 nucleotides read TGTGCCAGCAGCAGCCGGGACGGCGTTGATACGCAGTATTTT.

This clonotype has just one count. The chain carries TRBV20-1 and TRBJ2-3; perhaps TRBD2 as D (6 bases). CDR1 and CDR2 (germline): DFQATT, SNEGSKA (reference sequence). V lost 0 bases and J lost 2, with 12 bases in between. This CDR3 has 15 residues. In DNA form, the CDR3 reads TGCAGTGCTAGAGATCGGGAGTCCCCCACAGATACGCAGTATTTT. This sequence encodes CSARDRESPTDTQYF.

This clonotype was detected a few times. The V and J genes are TRBV11-2 and TRBJ2-2, with 10 bases aligning to TRBD1. The junction had 4 bases not matched to a gene; V was cut back by 4 bases and J by 5 bases. Looked up from germline, CDR1 is SGHAT and CDR2 is FQNNGV. The CDR3 is 15 amino acids. CDR3 sequence: CASSSGTGVTGELFF. CDR3 nucleotides: TGTGCCAGCAGCTCCGGGACAGGGGTTACCGGGGAGCTGTTTTTT.

Only a few counts were recorded for this clonotype. A junction boundary mismatches the germline segment, possibly from a read error. The chain carries TRBV6-5 and TRBJ2-1, with 9 bases lining up with TRBD2. The germline CDR1 and CDR2 sequences are MNHEY and SVGAGI. This CDR3 is 15 amino acids long. This chain's CDR3 is CASSLSLAGFNERFF. Here the CDR3 DNA reads TGTGCCAGCAGCCTCTCGCTAGCGGGATTCAATGAGCGGTTCTTC.

This sequence joins TRBV18 and TRBJ1-6, with D perhaps TRBD1 (5 bases). The CDR3 contains 15 residues. The V end lost 5 bases, the J end lost 7 bases, and 15 bases lay between the germline ends. Per germline, CDR1 KGHSH and CDR2 LQKENI. CDR3 amino acids: CASSFGTETNSPLHF. Written as DNA, the CDR3 is TGTGCCAGCTCATTTGGGACGGAGACAAATTCACCCCTCCACTTT.

This clonotype was observed a few times. This chain links TRBV6-2 or TRBV6-3 with TRBJ2-7, with D perhaps matching TRBD1 (5 bases). The J call is uncertain, as TRBJ2-5 better fits the DNA end. The CDR3 consists of 12 residues. Germline V gives CDR1 MNHEY, CDR2 SVGEGT. As DNA, the CDR3 is TGTGCCAGCACCCGGACACAAGAGACCCAGTACTTC. Encoded protein: CASTRTQETQYF.

The gene calls are TRBV29-1 and TRBJ2-7, with D tentatively TRBD1 (6 bases). Germline loops: CDR1 SQVTM, CDR2 ANQGSEA. Trimming shortened V by 5 bases and J by 3 bases, and 17 bases separated the two germline ends. The CDR3 consists of 14 residues. The CDR3 DNA is TGCAGCGTTTCGAAGGACAGACAGGACTACGAGCAGTACTTC. This translates into CSVSKDRQDYEQYF.

The CDR3, as DNA: TGTGCCAGCACGCCCTCCGGGACAGGGATCTTCGGGGCCAACGTCCTGACTTTC. Translating it yields CASTPSGTGIFGANVLTF. This chain joins TRBV27 and TRBJ2-6; 9 bases match TRBD1. Germline V lookup: CDR1 MNHEY, CDR2 SMNVEV (reference sequence). The J segment lost 4 bases and the V segment lost 7 bases, leaving 14 bases of the junction unmatched. This CDR3 is 18 amino acids long.

There are a few counts of this clonotype. V and J are TRBV5-1 and TRBJ2-1; TRBD2 is a possible D gene (6 bases). V lost 4 bases, J lost 0 bases, and 26 bases lay in between. The germline V gene encodes CDR1 SGHRS and CDR2 YFSETQ. This CDR3 comprises 20 residues. The CDR3 spells CASSPAGTPSVTSSYNEQFF. CDR3 DNA: TGCGCCAGCAGCCCGGCCGGGACTCCCAGTGTGACCAGCTCCTACAATGAGCAGTTCTTC.

V and J are TRBV3-1 and TRBJ2-2; D gene ambiguous. Germline V CDR1 and CDR2: LGHDT, YNNKEL (reference sequence). V was cut by 1 base and J by 0 bases, with 9 bases left in between. This CDR3 contains 16 residues. Written as DNA, the CDR3 is TGTGCCAGCAGCCAAGTGGGGTTCTCGAACACCGGGGAGCTGTTTTTT. Translating it yields CASSQVGFSNTGELFF.

The chain is built from TRBV9 and TRBJ2-5, with D unresolved. The CDR3 sequence is 14 residues long. The ends were cut back, 4 bases at V and 4 bases at J, with 14 bases in the middle. Germline CDR1 and CDR2: SGDLS and YYNGEE. The CDR3, as DNA: TGTGCCAGCAGCCATACGTCTAAGTTAGAGACCCAGTACTTC. Translating it yields CASSHTSKLETQYF.

The chain carries TRBV4-3 and TRBJ2-3, with D possibly matching TRBD1 (5 bases). Germline CDR1 LGHNA, CDR2 YSLEER. The CDR3 runs 14 residues. V shed 1 base and J shed 8 bases, with 13 bases lying between them. CDR3: CASSQADGQGTQYF. The CDR3, as DNA: TGCGCCAGCAGCCAAGCGGACGGTCAGGGTACGCAGTATTTT.

This chain joins TRBV10-3 and TRBJ2-6; D is unclear. CDR3 length: 14 residues. Trimming removed 2 bases from V and 0 bases from J, with 2 bases in between. Germline loops: CDR1 ENHRY, CDR2 SYGVKD. The CDR3 region has the DNA TGTGCCATCAGTGAGCGCTCTGGGGCCAACGTCCTGACTTTC. It is translated as CAISERSGANVLTF.

This clonotype came up a few times. The chain couples TRBV27 to TRBJ1-1, with 10 bases matching TRBD1. This CDR3 spans 13 amino acids. The trim removed 8 bases at V and 3 bases at J, leaving 3 bases unmatched. In germline, CDR1 is MNHEY, CDR2 SMNVEV (reference sequence). The CDR3 loop reads CASGDRGHTEAFF. In nucleotides, the CDR3 is TGTGCCAGCGGCGACAGGGGGCACACTGAAGCTTTCTTT.

This clonotype was observed a handful of times. This sequence joins TRBV20-1 and TRBJ2-3; D uncertain. Per germline, CDR1 DFQATT and CDR2 SNEGSKA (reference sequence). The germline V and J ends were trimmed by 5 bases and 2 bases, with 11 bases remaining between them. The CDR3 covers 13 residues. Here the CDR3 DNA reads TGCAGTGCTCGACAAGGGCACACAGATACGCAGTATTTT. This codes for CSARQGHTDTQYF.

A remark on this clonotype: A much larger clonotype is one base distant, so this may be a read error. CDR3 sequence: CASSQLDRDRETQYF. Here the CDR3 DNA reads TGCGCCAGCAGCCAACTCGACAGGGACAGGGAGACCCAGTACTTC. The genes are TRBV4-3 and TRBJ2-7; 8 positions match TRBD1. The DNA end lines up better with TRBJ2-5; the J call may be wrong. Germline assignment: CDR1 LGHNA and CDR2 YSLEER. This CDR3 region has 15 residues.

This clonotype was recorded a few times. This sequence joins TRBV5-1 and TRBJ1-2; the D gene is possibly TRBD1 (5 bases). The CDR3 totals 13 residues. The germline V gene has CDR1 SGHRS and CDR2 YFSETQ. V shed 3 bases and J shed 8 bases, with 14 bases lying between them. The CDR3 coding sequence is TGCGCCAGCAGCTCCCTGGAGGGGATCGGCTACACCTTC. Protein sequence: CASSSLEGIGYTF.

This clonotype came up a few times. The CDR3 spells CASSLSQVEDEQFF. The CDR3, as DNA: TGTGCCAGCAGCTTAAGCCAAGTCGAGGATGAGCAGTTCTTC. The V call is TRBV7-2, the J call TRBJ2-1; D uncertain. V was clipped by 2 bases and J by 8 bases, with 13 bases between them. There are 14 residues in the CDR3. The germline gives CDR1 SGHTA, CDR2 FQGNSA.

This clonotype has a count of ten or more. The CDR3 spells CSATGGGVGEQYF. For the CDR3, the DNA is TGCAGTGCAACAGGGGGCGGCGTTGGCGAGCAGTACTTC. The chain couples TRBV20-1 to TRBJ2-7; TRBD1 aligns across 9 bases. CDR1 DFQATT and CDR2 SNEGSKA come from the germline V gene (reference sequence). This CDR3 spans 13 amino acids. The V segment lost 6 bases and the J segment 6 bases; nucleotides outside the gene matches: 9.